This T cell receptor beta chain is from a study of human T cells and chemical hapten exposure. Background on the study: After 6 days, upper back 0.01% DPC patch tests were scored.

This clonotype turned up a few times. There are 15 residues in the CDR3. Germline CDR1 reads SGHRS; CDR2 reads YFSETQ. V was pared by 5 bases and J by 6 bases, with 18 bases between. Time point noted: patch test 2, 6 weeks after DPC sensitization. Specified treatment: therapeutic diphenylcyclopropenone sensitization with weekly scalp DPC. It was the library that attached unique molecular identifiers to individual cDNA molecules. TCRdb used MiXCR to reprocess the RACE reads, holding one entry per CDR3 protein. The table includes 73,000 or so distinct CDR3 sequences, over 6.5% detected once. The TCR was taken from a woman between 45 and 65 years old with alopecia areata. Some clones in this sample may be carry-over from other donors' samples. Sample: whole blood, taken in connection with sensitization to the hapten diphenylcyclopropenone (DPC). The genes are TRBV5-1 and TRBJ2-4; TRBD1 might be the D (5 bases). DNA for the CDR3: TGCGCCAGCAGTTTGAGCTCTCGACAGTCAAACATTCAGTACTTC. Translating gives CASSLSSRQSNIQYF.